The subject of this entry is one TCR beta chain. Antigen unknown. The CDR3 end falls 3 residues outside the read, so it is completed with the germline J gene. TCRdb's table, derived via immunoSEQ multiplex PCR, lists solely in-frame clones and lacks some. This table lists under 35,000 clones. This specimen comes from a study of Tregs in tolerant kidney transplant recipients. Regarding the study as a whole: Validation in larger populations is needed because few patients were studied.

Recipients received nonmyeloablative bone marrow transplants from related graft donors, with transient mixed chimerism. The CDR3 has 14 amino acids. Germline CDR1 is DFQATT and CDR2 is SNEGSKA (reference sequence). V trimming: 0 bases; J trimming: 3 bases; junction bases outside the gene matches: 5. J is TRBJ2-7 and V is TRBV20-1, with 7 bases fitting TRBD1. The TCR comes from a human patient who received a combined kidney and bone marrow transplant. Among the T cells, some may be from the graft donor. The sample in question was CD4+ T cells from blood (PBMCs), obtained 24 months after the transplant. Partial CDR3 DNA: TGCAGTGCTAGAGATGGGGGACAGAACTACGAG. This translates into CSARDGGQNYE. The entire CDR3 is CSARDGGQNYEQYF.